This T cell receptor (beta chain) was sequenced for a study of CD8 T cells in Susac syndrome. With V trimmed by 1 base and J by 0 bases, 3 bases remained unmatched. CDR1 SGHRS and CDR2 YFSETQ come from the germline V gene. The CDR3 is made up of 15 amino acids. Random hexamers served to reverse transcribe roughly 0.45 to 1 ug RNA. Amplification of TCR beta CDR3 used immunoSEQ multiplex PCR across 54 Vbeta and 13 Jbeta. TCRdb redid the calling of the immunoSEQ multiplex PCR reads with MiXCR, one entry per CDR3 protein. The top ten hold roughly 0.11% of the sample, which has around 130,000 distinct CDR3 sequences, roughly 96% seen once.

Sequenced material: CD4+ T cells from PBMCs. The chain has TRBV5-1 and TRBJ2-7; TRBD1 aligns across 8 bases. The sequence was obtained from a human donor in good health. The chain's CDR3 is CASSLRQGSSYEQYF. The CDR3 region has the DNA TGCGCCAGCAGCTTGCGACAGGGGAGCTCCTACGAGCAGTACTTC.